A selection of T cell receptor beta chains follows, all from one sample in a study of cytomegalovirus exposure and HLA in healthy donors. Repertoires were generated with immunoSEQ multiplex PCR, while TCRdb's copy carries only in-frame clones and drops some. The sample yields 150,000 to 250,000 clones, of which the top ten take up 0.65% to 0.75%. Sequencing used PBMCs. The receptors here all came from a boy aged 10-17 years in good health and CMV-seronegative. CDR3s include the opening cysteine and the closing phenylalanine or tryptophan. D genes are given only for firm matches. The listing skips clone size in some rows; elsewhere it reads once, few, many or a size class.

j_call | v_call | clone_size | d_call | cdr3_aa | cdr3_nt
TRBJ1-1 | TRBV11-2 | . | TRBD1 | CASSDRDRNTEAFF | TGTGCCAGCAGCGACCGGGACAGGAACACTGAAGCTTTCTTT
TRBJ2-7 | TRBV2 | . | TRBD1 | CASSRQGKAYEQYF | TGTGCCAGCAGCCGACAGGGCAAGGCCTACGAGCAGTACTTC
TRBJ2-7 | TRBV27 | . | . | CASSLWGPTYEQYF | TGTGCCAGCAGTTTGTGGGGGCCCACCTACGAGCAGTACTTC
TRBJ1-2 | TRBV7-2 | . | TRBD1 | CASSQTGVRLNGGYTF | TGTGCCAGCAGCCAGACAGGGGTTCGACTCAACGGGGGCTACACCTTC
TRBJ2-7 | TRBV5-4 | . | TRBD1 | CASSSPGGQATYEQYF | TGTGCCAGCAGCTCCCCCGGGGGACAGGCAACCTACGAGCAGTACTTC
TRBJ1-1 | TRBV13 | . | TRBD1 | CASKMDRTTEAFF | TGTGCCAGCAAGATGGACAGGACCACTGAAGCTTTCTTT
TRBJ1-1 | TRBV19 | . | . | CASSTIPTGYTEAFF | TGTGCCAGTAGTACCATACCCACAGGTTACACTGAAGCTTTCTTT
TRBJ2-3 | TRBV5-1 | . | TRBD2 | CASSPRGLDTDTQYF | TGCGCCAGCAGCCCGAGGGGACTAGACACAGATACGCAGTATTTT
TRBJ1-2 | TRBV11-2 | . | TRBD1 | CASSPQGQGRPDYGYTF | TGTGCCAGCAGCCCTCAGGGACAGGGAAGGCCTGACTATGGCTACACCTTC
TRBJ1-2 | TRBV18 | . | . | CASSQGSGYTF | TGTGCCAGCAGCCAGGGATCCGGCTACACCTTC
TRBJ1-1 | TRBV30 | . | TRBD1 | CAWRNPSTGHTEAFF | TGTGCCTGGAGAAACCCATCGACAGGGCACACTGAAGCTTTCTTT
TRBJ2-1 | TRBV11-3 | . | TRBD2 | CASSLAGGNDEQFF | TGTGCCAGCAGCTTGGCGGGGGGCAACGATGAGCAGTTCTTC
TRBJ2-3 | TRBV6-4 | . | TRBD2 | CASSDSPERGGTDTQYF | TGTGCCAGCAGTGACTCTCCCGAGCGGGGGGGCACAGATACGCAGTATTTT
TRBJ1-4 | TRBV9 | . | . | CASSSTGIAGEKLFF | TGTGCCAGCAGCTCAACAGGGATCGCTGGTGAAAAACTGTTTTTT
TRBJ2-1 | TRBV29-1 | . | TRBD1 | CSVDKDRGSYNEQFF | TGCAGCGTTGATAAAGACAGGGGAAGCTACAATGAGCAGTTCTTC
TRBJ2-1 | TRBV5-4 | . | TRBD1 | CASSLGGQGINEQFF | TGTGCCAGCAGCTTGGGTGGACAGGGCATCAATGAGCAGTTCTTC
TRBJ1-3 | TRBV7-2 | . | TRBD1 | CASSGGRGPLGNTIYF | TGTGCCAGCAGCGGGGGAAGGGGGCCTCTGGGAAACACCATATATTTT
TRBJ1-1 | TRBV18 | medium-sized | . | CASSPGHNTEAFF | TGTGCCAGCTCACCGGGCCATAACACTGAAGCTTTCTTT
TRBJ2-3 | TRBV9 | . | TRBD1 | CASSAYSTGLVADTQYF | TGTGCCAGCAGCGCCTACTCGACAGGGTTGGTGGCAGATACGCAGTATTTT
TRBJ2-3 | TRBV30 | . | TRBD2 | CARSVKTGTRAQYF | TGTGCCCGGAGTGTTAAGACGGGGACTAGGGCGCAGTATTTT
TRBJ2-7 | TRBV4-1 | . | TRBD1 | CASSQWDRKTYEQYF | TGCGCCAGCAGCCAATGGGACAGGAAAACCTACGAGCAGTACTTC
TRBJ2-7 | TRBV14 | . | TRBD1 | CASSPRTGSYEQYF | TGTGCCAGCAGCCCCCGGACAGGGAGTTACGAGCAGTACTTC
TRBJ2-2 | TRBV19 | . | . | CASKSGQVTGELFF | TGTGCCAGTAAGTCCGGCCAGGTCACCGGGGAGCTGTTTTTT
TRBJ2-1 | TRBV6-4 | . | . | CASSDQQGVGQFF | TGTGCCAGCAGTGATCAACAGGGAGTAGGTCAGTTCTTC
TRBJ2-1 | TRBV4-1 | . | . | CASSQGRTVGYNEQFF | TGCGCCAGCAGCCAAGGAAGGACAGTGGGCTACAATGAGCAGTTCTTC
TRBJ1-6 | TRBV9 | . | TRBD1 | CASSFGTVNSPLHF | TGTGCCAGCAGCTTTGGGACAGTCAATTCACCCCTCCACTTT
TRBJ2-1 | TRBV25-1 | . | TRBD1 | CASSEYWAGGRNEQFF | TGTGCCAGCAGTGAATATTGGGCAGGGGGCCGGAATGAGCAGTTCTTC
TRBJ1-2 | TRBV5-1 | . | . | CASSLVSGTPYGYTF | TGCGCCAGCAGCTTGGTTTCGGGGACACCCTATGGCTACACCTTC
TRBJ2-1 | TRBV30 | . | . | CAWSAGDEQFF | TGTGCCTGGAGTGCGGGGGATGAGCAGTTCTTC
TRBJ2-7 | TRBV4-1 | . | . | CASSQEAPLYEQYF | TGCGCCAGCAGCCAAGAAGCCCCTTTGTACGAGCAGTACTTC
TRBJ2-5 | TRBV5-1 | . | TRBD1 | CASSLAGQGVGETQYF | TGCGCCAGCAGCTTGGCCGGGCAGGGGGTCGGCGAGACCCAGTACTTC
TRBJ1-2 | TRBV5-4 | . | . | CASSARDIVEDYTF | TGTGCCAGCAGCGCCAGGGACATCGTGGAGGACTACACCTTC
TRBJ2-5 | TRBV27 | . | . | CASSLSNRETQYF | TGTGCCAGCAGCCTCTCTAACAGGGAAACCCAGTACTTC
TRBJ2-7 | TRBV5-1 | . | . | CASSLGPNRESLYEQYF | TGCGCCAGCAGCTTGGGCCCTAACAGGGAATCCCTCTACGAGCAGTACTTC
TRBJ2-1 | TRBV7-9 | . | . | CASSLSGGLANEQFF | TGTGCCAGCAGCTTAAGCGGCGGACTCGCCAATGAGCAGTTCTTC
TRBJ1-1 | TRBV28 | . | . | CASSPREGGHTEAFF | TGTGCCAGCAGTCCCCGGGAGGGTGGACACACTGAAGCTTTCTTT
TRBJ2-5 | TRBV5-6 | . | TRBD1 | CASSATGTGVETQYF | TGTGCCAGCAGCGCGACCGGGACAGGGGTGGAGACCCAGTACTTC
TRBJ1-6 | TRBV6-5 | . | TRBD1 | CASSPYRGVVYPLHF | TGTGCCAGCAGTCCATACAGGGGGGTCGTTTATCCCCTCCACTTT
TRBJ2-7 | TRBV6-1 | . | TRBD1 | CASNLRGIYEQYF | TGTGCCAGCAACCTCAGGGGGATTTACGAGCAGTACTTC
TRBJ2-3 | TRBV18 | . | TRBD2 | CASSLQRGADTQYF | TGTGCCAGCTCACTTCAGCGGGGGGCAGATACGCAGTATTTT
TRBJ2-1 | TRBV29-1 | . | . | CSSNGGNEQFF | TGCAGCTCAAACGGGGGCAATGAGCAGTTCTTC
TRBJ1-5 | TRBV27 | . | . | CASTTGSNQPQHF | TGTGCCAGCACCACCGGTAGCAATCAGCCCCAGCATTTT
TRBJ2-7 | TRBV20-1 | . | . | CSASGPVEQYF | TGCAGTGCTAGTGGGCCCGTCGAGCAGTACTTC
TRBJ2-1 | TRBV7-7 | . | TRBD2 | CASSLAAGTSSYNEQFF | TGTGCTAGCAGCTTAGCGGCGGGGACTAGCTCCTACAATGAGCAGTTCTTC
TRBJ2-7 | TRBV13 | . | . | CASTGTGGGYEQYF | TGTGCCAGCACGGGTACAGGGGGGGGGTACGAGCAGTACTTC
TRBJ2-2 | TRBV7-2 | . | TRBD1 | CASSGQGVGELFF | TGTGCCAGCAGCGGTCAGGGGGTCGGGGAGCTGTTTTTT
TRBJ1-6 | TRBV29-1 | . | . | CIRLTQPSSPLHF | TGCATCAGATTGACACAACCGAGTTCACCCCTCCACTTT
TRBJ1-5 | TRBV5-1 | . | . | CASSPDGQSNQPQHF | TGCGCCAGCAGCCCTGACGGACAGAGCAATCAGCCCCAGCATTTT
TRBJ2-2 | TRBV4-2 | . | TRBD2 | CASSHYGEGHGELFF | TGTGCCAGCAGCCATTACGGGGAGGGTCACGGGGAGCTGTTTTTT
TRBJ2-1 | TRBV13 | . | . | CASSTPFSTAYNEQFF | TGTGCCAGCAGCACCCCCTTCAGCACAGCCTACAATGAGCAGTTCTTC
TRBJ2-7 | TRBV5-1 | . | . | CASRQGSEQYF | TGCGCCAGCAGACAGGGAAGCGAGCAGTACTTC
TRBJ2-3 | TRBV7-2 | . | . | CASSSGSLPDTQYF | TGTGCCAGCAGCTCCGGATCACTACCAGATACGCAGTATTTT
TRBJ1-1 | TRBV9 | . | TRBD1 | CASSSDRGLVNTEAFF | TGTGCCAGCAGCTCGGACAGGGGTCTGGTGAACACTGAAGCTTTCTTT
TRBJ1-6 | TRBV2 | . | . | CASIAAGPLGALHF | TGTGCCAGCATTGCTGCGGGGCCCTTGGGAGCCCTCCACTTT
TRBJ2-7 | TRBV2 | . | TRBD1 | CAIRDWGQSYEQYF | TGTGCCATCCGAGATTGGGGACAGAGCTACGAGCAGTACTTC
TRBJ2-5 | TRBV7-9 | . | . | CASSLVAGTEETQYF | TGTGCCAGCAGCTTAGTGGCAGGCACCGAAGAGACCCAGTACTTC
TRBJ1-5 | TRBV4-1 | . | TRBD1 | CASSHAGQGINQPQHF | TGCGCCAGCAGCCACGCGGGACAGGGTATAAATCAGCCCCAGCATTTT
TRBJ2-7 | TRBV6-5 | . | . | CASSYSGGGNYEQYF | TGTGCCAGCAGTTACTCGGGAGGGGGGAACTACGAGCAGTACTTC
TRBJ2-5 | TRBV10-3 | . | . | CAVGTSLQETQYF | TGTGCCGTGGGGACTTCCCTGCAAGAGACCCAGTACTTC